The 6 T cell receptor beta chains listed next were all sequenced from one sample in a study of T cells after yellow fever vaccination. TCRdb re-analysed the 5' RACE reads in MiXCR, keeping a single row per CDR3 protein. The profile shows 95,000 to 100,000 distinct CDR3 sequences, approximately 5.5% of them singletons. Here the sequenced sample was CD8+ T cells sorted from PBMCs, taken 10 days after the yellow fever booster vaccination. Source of these receptors: a man between 18 and 35 years old who received the YFV17D yellow fever vaccine.

The J gene is TRBJ2-5, the V gene TRBV24-1, with 7 bases aligning to TRBD1. The CDR3 is made up of 13 amino acids. V was clipped by 9 bases and J by 4 bases; unmatched bases: 7. Germline assignment: CDR1 KGHDR and CDR2 SFDVKD. CDR3 amino acids: CATSTGLGETQYF. CDR3 bases: TGTGCCACCTCGACAGGGCTGGGAGAGACCCAGTACTTC.

Ten or more counts support this clonotype. The CDR3 sequence: CASSIEGQRYGYTF. CDR3 coding DNA: TGTGCCAGCAGTATTGAGGGACAGCGTTATGGCTACACCTTC. The V and J genes are TRBV12-3 or TRBV12-4 and TRBJ1-2; 7 nucleotides agree with TRBD1. The V and J ends lost 5 bases and 5 bases, in that order; junction bases with no gene match: 8. The CDR3 has 14 amino acids.

The chain carries TRBV29-1 and TRBJ2-4; possibly TRBD1 for D (6 bases). Germline V CDR1 and CDR2: SQVTM, ANQGSEA. The CDR3 consists of 11 residues. Trimming took off 7 bases at V and 7 bases at J, with 11 bases between the two ends. The CDR3 nucleotides are TGCAGCGGATACAGGGATAACATTCAGTACTTC. This translates into CSGYRDNIQYF.

The genes are TRBV15 and TRBJ1-5, with 10 bases that match TRBD1. The V and J ends lost 3 bases and 5 bases, in that order; junction bases with no gene match: 10. The CDR3 is 17 residues long. Germline V gives CDR1 LNHNV, CDR2 YYDKDF (reference sequence). The CDR3 region has the DNA TGTGCCACCAGCAGGGCGGGACAGGGGAGAAGAGATCAGCCCCAGCATTTT. Its translation: CATSRAGQGRRDQPQHF.

The V call is TRBV27, the J call TRBJ1-2, with TRBD1 matching 7 bases. The CDR3 length is 14 residues. Germline CDR1 is MNHEY and CDR2 is SMNVEV (reference sequence). The J segment lost 4 bases and the V segment lost 6 bases, leaving 8 bases of the junction unmatched. The CDR3 region has the DNA TGTGCCAGCAGATCGATAGGGGGCCTCTATGGCTACACCTTC. Its translation is CASRSIGGLYGYTF.

This clonotype was recorded a few times. The chain employs TRBV11-2 and TRBJ2-3, with 12 bases lining up with TRBD2. Germline values: CDR1 SGHAT, CDR2 FQNNGV. The ends lost 1 base at V and 2 bases at J; junction bases unmatched: 1. The CDR3 runs 16 residues. As DNA, the CDR3 is TGTGCCAGCAGCTTAGGACTAGCGGGGGCCACAGATACGCAGTATTTT. Its translation: CASSLGLAGATDTQYF.